This record concerns one T cell receptor beta chain sequence. From resections taken during corrective heart surgery, the thymus tissue was obtained. This sample was included in a study of human thymus T cells. The trim removed 0 bases at V and 6 bases at J, leaving 10 bases unmatched. Germline V gene sequence: CDR1 SGHVS, CDR2 FNYEAQ. The CDR3 has 18 amino acids. Here immunoSEQ multiplex PCR was the method, and the copy in TCRdb shows in-frame clones only, minus some. The table has around 130,000 clones, around 96% seen once. This clonotype originated in a boy under two years old with a congenital heart defect but otherwise immunologically healthy. V gene TRBV7-6 combines with J gene TRBJ2-1; 11 bases map to TRBD2. Sequencing input: thymus tissue. The CDR3 here is CASSLATASGGILNEQFF. The CDR3 DNA follows: TGTGCCAGCAGCTTAGCGACGGCTAGCGGGGGGATTCTCAATGAGCAGTTCTTC.